This T cell receptor (beta chain) was sequenced in a study of shared clonotypes between healthy human individuals. V trimming: 1 base; J trimming: 7 bases; junction bases outside the gene matches: 4. The length of the CDR3 is 14 residues. CDR1 and CDR2 (germline): SGHAT, FQNNGV. As for this clone: Its antigen is not known.

The assay was immunoSEQ multiplex PCR, and TCRdb's table has in-frame clones only and misses some. This table holds about 1.5 million clones, roughly 96% found once. Study conclusions and caveats: There were few donors, and this limited the genetic and exposure-history diversity represented.

The chain combines TRBV11-2 with TRBJ2-1; 7 nucleotides line up with TRBD2. This receptor was taken from a man in his thirties or forties in good health. Sequencing used naive CD4+ T cells sorted from blood. The subset denotes: CD45RA+ positively selected. The CDR3 DNA reads TGTGCCAGCAGCTTAGTACTAGCGACGAATGAGCAGTTCTTC. Its translation: CASSLVLATNEQFF. Full variable domain (missing parts from reference TRBV11-2 and TRBJ2-1): EAGVAQSPRYKIIEKRQSVAFWCNPISGHATLYWYQQILGQGPKLLIQFQNNGVVDDSQLPKDRFSAERLKGVDSTLKIQPAKLEDSAVYLCASSLVLATNEQFFGPGTRLTVL.